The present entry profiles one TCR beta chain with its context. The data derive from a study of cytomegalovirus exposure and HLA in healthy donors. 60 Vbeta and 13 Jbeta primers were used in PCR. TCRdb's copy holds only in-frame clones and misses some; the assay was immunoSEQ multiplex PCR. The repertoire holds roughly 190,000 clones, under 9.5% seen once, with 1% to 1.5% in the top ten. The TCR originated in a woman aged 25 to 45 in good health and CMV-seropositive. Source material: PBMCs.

The CDR3 loop reads CASSWTGAGANVLTF. The CDR3 DNA follows: TGTGCCAGCAGTTGGACAGGGGCCGGGGCCAACGTCCTGACTTTC. The rearrangement joins TRBV6-5 to TRBJ2-6, with 9 bases that match TRBD1. J was trimmed by 4 bases and V by 4 bases; bases with no gene match: 2. CDR3 length: 15 residues. The V gene's germline CDR1 is MNHEY and CDR2 SVGAGI.